The 9 T cell receptor beta chains presented below share a single source sample, sequenced in a study of cytomegalovirus exposure and HLA in healthy donors. This PCR relied on a set of 60 Vbeta primers and 13 Jbeta primers. Sequenced by immunoSEQ multiplex PCR; TCRdb stores in-frame clones only, minus some. The sample lists roughly 100,000 clones; roughly four fifths were seen once. Sequenced material: PBMCs. These receptors all come from a woman aged 45-60 years in good health and CMV-seropositive.

The chain carries TRBV27 and TRBJ2-1; 8 bases are shared with TRBD2. Trimming at V came to 2 bases and at J to 4 bases, leaving 16 bases not matched to a gene. The CDR3 covers 19 residues. Per the germline V gene, CDR1 is MNHEY and CDR2 is SMNVEV (reference sequence). The CDR3 nucleotides are TGTGCCAGCAGTTTACAGGGGCAGGCGGGGGGCAAAAAATACAATGAGCAGTTCTTC. As protein: CASSLQGQAGGKKYNEQFF.

The chain carries TRBV11-2 and TRBJ1-2; tentative D call: TRBD1 (6 bases). The V gene's germline CDR1 is SGHAT and CDR2 FQNNGV. CDR3 length: 15 residues. Trimming removed 5 bases from V and 3 bases from J, with 16 bases in between. The CDR3 DNA sequence: TGTGCCAGCAGCCAGGGGCAGGGGCAGGACTATGGCTACACCTTC. Its protein product is CASSQGQGQDYGYTF.

The gene calls are TRBV6-6 and TRBJ1-2; D uncertain. The CDR3 spans 14 residues. From germline, CDR1 is MNHNY and CDR2 SVGAGI (reference sequence). Trimming left V 0 bases short and J 12 bases short, with 17 bases between. CDR3 nucleotide sequence: TGTGCCAGCAGTTACTCGGTAACAGCCGAACCCCACACCTTC. Translating gives CASSYSVTAEPHTF.

The genes are TRBV7-2 and TRBJ2-3, with a tentative D call TRBD2 (6 bases). The CDR3 is 14 amino acids. Trimming removed 2 bases at V and 4 bases at J, with 10 bases between. The germline gives CDR1 SGHTA, CDR2 FQGNSA. CDR3 sequence: CASSLSRGSDTQYF. CDR3 nucleotide sequence: TGTGCCAGCAGCTTAAGTCGGGGGTCAGATACGCAGTATTTT. Full variable domain (outside the CDR3, taken from reference TRBV7-2 and TRBJ2-3): GAGVSQSPSNKVTEKGKDVELRCDPISGHTALYWYRQSLGQGLEFLIYFQGNSAPDKSGLPSDRFSAERTGGSVSTLTIQRTQQEDSAVYLCASSLSRGSDTQYFGPGTRLTVL.

This clone appeared a single time. A read error may account for a junction end that differs from germline. The CDR3 here is CASSLTSTGSNVDF. CDR3 sequence (DNA): TGCGCCAGCAGCTTGACCAGTACAGGATCTAACGTGGACTTC. The V call is TRBV5-1, the J call TRBJ2-7; D perhaps matches TRBD1 (5 bases). CDR1 and CDR2 from the germline V gene are SGHRS and YFSETQ. The CDR3 is 14 residues long.

This chain uses TRBV30 with TRBJ2-1; possible D gene TRBD2, 8 bases. The V gene lost 0 bases and the J gene lost 15 bases, with 15 bases spanning the gap. In germline, CDR1 is GTSNPN, CDR2 SVGIG (reference sequence). This CDR3 has 12 residues. This CDR3 reads CAWSVQGTSGFF. The CDR3 DNA reads TGTGCCTGGAGTGTACAGGGGACTAGTGGGTTCTTC.

The CDR3 DNA reads as TGTGCCAGCTCACCGAACAGGGAAAAGGCCTACGAGCAGTACTTC. It specifies CASSPNREKAYEQYF. The V and J genes are TRBV18 and TRBJ2-7; a possible D gene is TRBD1 (6 bases). Germline V lookup: CDR1 KGHSH, CDR2 LQKENI. Trimming stripped 3 bases from V and 2 bases from J, with 14 bases between. The CDR3 is 15 residues long.

This chain links TRBV7-9 with TRBJ2-2; the D gene is possibly TRBD1 (6 bases). The CDR3 consists of 17 residues. V was trimmed by 0 bases and J by 0 bases, leaving 11 bases between them. The germline V gene encodes CDR1 SEHNR and CDR2 FQNEAQ (reference sequence). The CDR3 protein is CASSLAVDSANTGELFF. The CDR3 bases are TGTGCCAGCAGCTTAGCAGTGGACAGCGCGAACACCGGGGAGCTGTTTTTT.

There are a few counts of this clone. No conserved phenylalanine or tryptophan is present at the end of the CDR3, so a read error is the likely explanation. It is unclear where the CDR3 begins or ends on the DNA, so no DNA is shown, and the CDR3 is as TCRdb lists it. This sequence joins TRBV6-1 and TRBJ1-2; TRBD1, as called in the table, went unchecked against the DNA. Germline V gene sequence: CDR1 MNHNS, CDR2 SASEGT. Ends included, the CDR3 has 13 residues. This CDR3 is CASSLGQTSPFSL.